The 25 T cell receptor beta chains reported below all come from one sample, sequenced in a study of T cell changes during pregnancy in multiple sclerosis. The method was immunoSEQ multiplex PCR; TCRdb's version includes in-frame clones alone and lacks a portion of them. The table shows approximately 40,000 clones, with around nine tenths occurring only once. The sample here was CD8+ T cells from peripheral blood mononuclear cells, taken in the third trimester of pregnancy. These receptors came from a female donor with multiple sclerosis, enrolled in a pregnancy study.

The chain joins TRBV7-9 to TRBJ1-2, with 7 bases identical to TRBD1. The CDR3 totals 16 residues. J was trimmed by 3 bases and V by 3 bases; bases with no gene match: 10. The germline gives CDR1 SEHNR, CDR2 FQNEAQ (reference sequence). CDR3 residues: CASSFRQGLRYYGYTF. CDR3 in DNA: TGTGCCAGCAGCTTCAGACAGGGCCTGAGGTACTATGGCTACACCTTC.

CDR3 sequence (DNA): TGTGCCAGCATCTCTAGCGGGACCGACTACAATGAGCAGTTCTTC. Its protein is CASISSGTDYNEQFF. V and J are TRBV7-9 and TRBJ2-1, with 9 nucleotides matching TRBD2. The germline CDR1 and CDR2 sequences are SEHNR and FQNEAQ (reference sequence). The V gene end was trimmed by 7 bases and the J gene end by 3 bases; junction bases not matched to a gene: 7. The CDR3 has 15 amino acids.

The chain recombines TRBV5-6 with TRBJ1-6; perhaps TRBD1 as D (5 bases). This CDR3 has 17 amino acids. CDR1 is SGHDT, CDR2 YYEEEE, per germline. Trimming removed 5 bases at V and 0 bases at J, with 15 bases between. The CDR3 sequence: CASRPGQVSSYNSPLHF. CDR3 bases: TGTGCCAGCAGGCCTGGACAAGTGAGCTCCTATAATTCACCCCTCCACTTT. Looking up the rest from reference TRBV5-6 and TRBJ1-6 gives the full variable domain: DAGVTQSPTHLIKTRGQQVTLRCSPKSGHDTVSWYQQALGQGPQFIFQYYEEEERQRGNFPDRFSGHQFPNYSSELNVNALLLGDSALYLCASRPGQVSSYNSPLHFGNGTRLTVT.

V is TRBV5-5 and J is TRBJ1-3; D is possibly TRBD1 (5 bases). This CDR3 region has 16 residues. From germline, CDR1 is SGHKS and CDR2 YYEKEE (reference sequence). V gave up 4 bases and J gave up 4 bases, with 18 bases separating them. The CDR3 region is CASSGDGTAGGNTIYF. CDR3 coding DNA: TGTGCCAGCAGCGGCGACGGGACCGCGGGGGGAAACACCATATATTTT.

In this sample, this clone turned up once. The chain carries TRBV27 and TRBJ1-5; D is possibly TRBD1 (6 bases). The germline CDR1 and CDR2 sequences are MNHEY and SMNVEV (reference sequence). Trimming took 5 bases from V and 1 from J, leaving 15 bases between them. This CDR3 spans 16 amino acids. This CDR3 reads CASSPQGPWSNQPQHF. Here the CDR3 DNA reads TGTGCCAGCAGTCCACAGGGCCCCTGGAGCAATCAGCCCCAGCATTTT.

About this clone itself: The junction and the germline gene differ at one end; a read error may be behind it. The chain recombines TRBV6-1 with TRBJ2-1; 10 bases are a match to TRBD1. The germline V gene encodes CDR1 MNHNS and CDR2 SASEGT. The CDR3 sequence is 15 residues long. The CDR3 DNA reads as TGTGCCAGCGGTGAAACCGGGACAGGGGTCAATGAGCAGTTCTTC. This translates into CASGETGTGVNEQFF.

This clone occurred a few times. The J gene is TRBJ1-2, the V gene TRBV5-4, with TRBD1 matching over 11 bases. The germline V gene encodes CDR1 SGHNT and CDR2 YYREEE (reference sequence). The CDR3 spans 15 residues. V gave up 0 bases and J gave up 6 bases; unmatched junction bases: 4. Here the CDR3 reads CASSLDGTGGNGYTF. The CDR3, as DNA: TGTGCCAGCAGCTTGGACGGGACAGGGGGGAATGGCTACACCTTC.

The chain uses TRBV10-2 and TRBJ2-3; possible D gene TRBD1, 5 bases. The CDR3 is made up of 16 amino acids. V lost 5 bases, J lost 0 bases, and 15 bases lay in between. Germline V CDR1 and CDR2: WSHSY, SAAADI. CDR3 sequence reads: CASSPSDTHSTDTQYF. CDR3 DNA sequence: TGCGCCAGCAGTCCCTCGGACACTCATAGCACAGATACGCAGTATTTT.

V is TRBV5-1 and J is TRBJ1-6; 7 positions match TRBD1. This CDR3 has 14 residues. V shed 5 bases, J shed 10 bases, and the junction held 9 bases outside the gene matches. From germline, CDR1 is SGHRS and CDR2 YFSETQ. The DNA of the CDR3 is TGCGCCAGCAGTTATCCAGGGGGAACCTCACCCCTCCACTTT. Protein: CASSYPGGTSPLHF.

The rearrangement uses TRBV7-9 and TRBJ2-1, with a tentative D call TRBD1 (6 bases). The germline gives CDR1 SEHNR, CDR2 FQNEAQ (reference sequence). V was shortened by 6 bases and J by 7 bases, with 22 bases between the two germline ends. This CDR3 is 16 amino acids long. CDR3 amino acids: CASRTQGLGTWNEQFF. The CDR3 DNA reads TGTGCCAGCAGGACACAGGGTCTAGGAACGTGGAATGAGCAGTTCTTC. The full variable domain, its missing parts supplied by reference TRBV7-9 and TRBJ2-1, is DTGVSQNPRHKITKRGQNVTFRCDPISEHNRLYWYRQTLGQGPEFLTYFQNEAQLEKSRLLSDRFSAERPKGSFSTLEIQRTEQGDSAMYLCASRTQGLGTWNEQFFGPGTRLTVL.

The rearrangement links TRBV27 to TRBJ2-7; TRBD1 aligns across 9 bases. The trim removed 2 bases at V and 3 bases at J, leaving 8 bases unmatched. The CDR3 contains 16 residues. CDR1 is MNHEY and CDR2 is SMNVEV in the germline V gene (reference sequence). CDR3 region: CASSLGGTGSHYEQYF. As DNA, the CDR3 is TGTGCCAGCAGTTTAGGTGGGACAGGGAGTCACTACGAGCAGTACTTC.

This chain connects TRBV6-5 to TRBJ2-7; 12 bases agree with TRBD2. The germline V gene has CDR1 MNHEY and CDR2 SVGAGI. The CDR3 consists of 15 residues. With V trimmed by 6 bases and J by 2 bases, 5 bases remained unmatched. The CDR3 reads CASSDGLAGPYEQYF. CDR3 DNA sequence: TGTGCCAGCAGCGACGGACTAGCGGGACCCTACGAGCAGTACTTC.

The chain couples TRBV11-2 to TRBJ2-7, with TRBD1 matching 7 bases. The CDR3 spans 14 residues. The junction had 8 bases not matched to a gene; V was cut back by 5 bases and J by 4 bases. Germline CDR1 and CDR2: SGHAT and FQNNGV. CDR3 in DNA: TGTGCCAGCAGCCCAAGGACAGGTCCGTACGAGCAGTACTTC. It specifies CASSPRTGPYEQYF. Complete variable domain (other parts from reference TRBV11-2 and TRBJ2-7): EAGVAQSPRYKIIEKRQSVAFWCNPISGHATLYWYQQILGQGPKLLIQFQNNGVVDDSQLPKDRFSAERLKGVDSTLKIQPAKLEDSAVYLCASSPRTGPYEQYFGPGTRLTVT.

In nucleotides, the CDR3 is TGTGCCAGCAGCGGGACAGTCATGAACACTGAAGCTTTCTTT. Translated: CASSGTVMNTEAFF. The chain uses TRBV4-2 and TRBJ1-1, with 7 bases identical to TRBD1. This CDR3 spans 14 amino acids. CDR1 LGHNA and CDR2 YNFKEQ come from the germline V gene. Germline trimming cut 5 bases from V and 0 bases from J; bases unmatched to any gene: 3.

Remarks on this clone: At the DNA level, this CDR3 is encoded by other sequences in the same sample as well. The chain carries TRBV19 and TRBJ1-1; D uncertain. The CDR3 covers 13 residues. The germline V gene encodes CDR1 LNHDA and CDR2 SQIVND (reference sequence). Trimming stripped 2 bases from V and 0 bases from J, with 4 bases between. The CDR3 bases are TGTGCCAGTAGTATAACGGTGAACACTGAAGCTTTCTTT. It yields the protein CASSITVNTEAFF.

In this sample, this clone turned up once. The rearrangement joins TRBV9 to TRBJ2-3; 7 bases match TRBD1. The CDR3 runs 16 residues. Trimming removed 3 bases from V and 2 bases from J; junction bases left unmatched: 9. Germline V gene lookup returns CDR1 SGDLS and CDR2 YYNGEE. The CDR3 DNA is TGTGCCAGCAGCGACACCGGGACAGTAAACACAGATACGCAGTATTTT. Protein: CASSDTGTVNTDTQYF.

The chain couples TRBV29-1 to TRBJ2-7; 9 bases fit TRBD2. The CDR3 runs 16 residues. With 1 base clipped from V and 4 bases from J, the junction kept 11 bases outside the gene matches. CDR1 and CDR2 (germline): SQVTM, ANQGSEA. CDR3 nucleotide sequence: TGCAGCGTTGAAGGAAGAGCTAGCGGGAAGGGTTACGAGCAGTACTTC. Protein product: CSVEGRASGKGYEQYF.

This rearrangement joins TRBV7-2 to TRBJ1-1; the D is unclear. Germline CDR1 is SGHTA and CDR2 is FQGNSA. The CDR3 has 17 residues. Trimming shortened V by 3 bases and J by 4 bases, and 21 bases separated the two germline ends. DNA for the CDR3: TGTGCCAGCAGCTTCACGATGGGGTGGGCCGGAGGCACTGAAGCTTTCTTT. Its translation is CASSFTMGWAGGTEAFF.

V is TRBV7-8 and J is TRBJ1-1; D possibly corresponds to TRBD1 (6 bases). The CDR3 consists of 15 residues. The V and J ends lost 8 bases and 3 bases respectively, with 19 bases between them. CDR1 is SGHVS and CDR2 is FQNEAQ in the germline V gene. The CDR3 sequence is CASEYRAGGYTEAFF. The CDR3 DNA sequence: TGTGCCAGCGAGTACAGGGCGGGGGGGTACACTGAAGCTTTCTTT.

The chain couples TRBV5-1 to TRBJ2-7, with 11 nucleotides matching TRBD2. CDR1 SGHRS and CDR2 YFSETQ come from the germline V gene. The V and J ends lost 4 bases and 5 bases, in that order; junction bases with no gene match: 14. The length of the CDR3 is 17 residues. CDR3 in DNA: TGCGCCAGCAGCGGAAAAATGATAGCGGGAGGGCCCCACGAGCAGTACTTC. Translating it yields CASSGKMIAGGPHEQYF.

The J gene is TRBJ1-1, the V gene TRBV5-1; D is ambiguous. Germline CDR1 and CDR2: SGHRS and YFSETQ. Deletions cut 5 bases from V and 1 base from J, with 12 bases between. This CDR3 is 14 amino acids long. CDR3 sequence (DNA): TGCGCCAGCAGAATTTCTACGGGGAACACTGAAGCTTTCTTT. Amino acids: CASRISTGNTEAFF.

This chain connects TRBV25-1 to TRBJ2-3, with D perhaps TRBD1 (5 bases). Germline-derived CDR1 and CDR2 are MGHDK and SYGVNS. The CDR3 has 15 residues. Trimming took 4 bases from V and 4 from J, leaving 15 bases between them. The CDR3 DNA reads TGTGCCAGCAGTGCCCAGACAGTGAGACCAGATACGCAGTATTTT. Its translation: CASSAQTVRPDTQYF.

The chain combines TRBV2 with TRBJ2-7, with a weak D call TRBD2 (6 bases). Trimming removed 9 bases at V and 1 base at J, with 13 bases between. Germline lookup yields CDR1 SNHLY and CDR2 FYNNEI. The length of the CDR3 is 13 residues. This chain's CDR3 is CARGKEGSYEQYF. DNA for the CDR3: TGTGCCAGAGGGAAGGAGGGGTCCTACGAGCAGTACTTC. The full variable domain, with the rest looked up from reference TRBV2 and TRBJ2-7, is EPEVTQTPSHQVTQMGQEVILRCVPISNHLYFYWYRQILGQKVEFLVSFYNNEISEKSEIFDDQFSVERPDGSNFTLKIRSTKLEDSAMYFCARGKEGSYEQYFGPGTRLTVT.

In this sample, this clone turned up a few times. The chain combines TRBV6-4 with TRBJ2-3; 8 nucleotides align to TRBD2. CDR3 length: 15 amino acids. The germline CDR1 and CDR2 sequences are MRHNA and SNTAGT. V trimming: 3 bases; J trimming: 0 bases; junction bases outside the gene matches: 2. The CDR3 region has the DNA TGTGCCAGCAGTGAGGCTAGCGGGAGCACAGATACGCAGTATTTT. Translating it yields CASSEASGSTDTQYF.

This chain links TRBV7-2 with TRBJ2-1, with a tentative D call TRBD1 (5 bases). The CDR3 covers 14 residues. V was trimmed by 2 bases and J by 3 bases, leaving 8 bases between them. CDR1 is SGHTA, CDR2 FQGNSA, per germline. The chain's CDR3 is CASSLFDSYNEQFF. CDR3 nucleotides: TGTGCCAGCAGCTTATTTGACAGCTACAATGAGCAGTTCTTC.